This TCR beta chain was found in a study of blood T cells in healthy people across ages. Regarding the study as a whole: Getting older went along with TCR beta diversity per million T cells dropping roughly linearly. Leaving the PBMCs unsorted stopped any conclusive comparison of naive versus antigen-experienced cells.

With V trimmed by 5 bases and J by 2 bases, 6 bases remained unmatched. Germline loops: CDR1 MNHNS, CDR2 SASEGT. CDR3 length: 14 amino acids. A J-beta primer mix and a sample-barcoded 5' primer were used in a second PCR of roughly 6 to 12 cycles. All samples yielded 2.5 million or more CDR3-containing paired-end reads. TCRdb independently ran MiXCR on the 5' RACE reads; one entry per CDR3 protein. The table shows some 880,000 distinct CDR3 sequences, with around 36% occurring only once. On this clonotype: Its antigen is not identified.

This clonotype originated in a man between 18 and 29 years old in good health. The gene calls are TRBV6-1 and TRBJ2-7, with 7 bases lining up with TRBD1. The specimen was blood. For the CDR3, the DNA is TGTGCCAGCAGTACCAGGGACAGAGCCTACGAGCAGTACTTC. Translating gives CASSTRDRAYEQYF.